The source of this T cell receptor (beta chain) is a study of identical twins. General study points: There was more out-of-frame TCR alpha sharing in monozygotic twins than models estimated. Sequences that were out-of-frame, alpha and twin-shared displayed an excess of low generation probability. Conclusions were based on cross-sectional statistical analysis, without following the same donors.

Trimming stripped 1 base from V and 5 bases from J, with 12 bases between. Germline CDR1 reads SGHRS; CDR2 reads YFSETQ. The CDR3 spans 14 residues. About this clonotype: Its antigen is as yet unknown.

Template switching, a step in the protocol, added a universal primer site, and cDNA carried unique molecular identifiers. TCRdb recomputed calls from the 5' RACE reads with MiXCR, one row per CDR3 protein. Of around 650,000 distinct CDR3 sequences in the sample, roughly 6.6% were seen once. This same sample was also part of a study on yellow fever vaccine responses in identical twins.

The chain is built from TRBV5-1 and TRBJ2-5; D may match TRBD1 or TRBD2 (5 bases each). Sequences were obtained from PBMCs. This TCR was recovered from a woman aged 18 to 35 in good health. The CDR3 DNA reads TGCGCCAGCAGCTTGCACCCCGAGGGGGAGACCCAGTACTTC. As protein: CASSLHPEGETQYF.